This TCR beta chain was recorded in a study of T cell responses to AZD1222 COVID-19 vaccine. Findings of the study overall: Unmutated variant regions reportedly attract nearly half of all spike-specific TCRs. Donor demographics were predominantly white British with a female majority; clonal diversity may be underestimated. Baseline testing showed seropositivity in only a handful of AZD1222 recipients. Spike-spanning, vaccine-associated CD4 TCRs were dominant at 160-218 and 743-854.

On this clone: Its antigen is undetermined.

Sequencing used immunoSEQ multiplex PCR; TCRdb keeps in-frame clones, though not all of them. In the table there are around 120,000 clones, around 90% of which are singletons. V lost 1 base to trimming and J lost 9 bases, with 10 bases between them. The CDR3 covers 13 residues. CDR1 and CDR2 from the germline V gene are LGHNT and FRNRAP. The TCR comes from an adult in good health. The sample here was peripheral blood, taken on day 0 of AZD1222 vaccination. The chain links TRBV12-5 to TRBJ2-1; D may be TRBD2 (6 bases). The CDR3 coding sequence is TGTGCTAGTGGTTTGGCCTCGGGAGTTGAGCAGTTCTTC. Its translation is CASGLASGVEQFF.